The present T cell receptor beta chain was sequenced within a study of cytomegalovirus exposure and HLA in healthy donors. Study-wide points: Several of the most significant clusters appeared linked to common viral pathogens, based on a later analysis. Upon later analysis, TCR association rates were observed to vary by HLA locus, being highest for DRB1 and lowest for HLA-C. TCR beta sequences reportedly predicted most subjects' HLA-A and HLA-B alleles accurately. Productive rates of about 90% or about 30% were seen for most TCR beta V segments in an earlier analysis.

V lost 0 bases and J 2 bases, leaving 10 bases between the germline ends. The CDR3 runs 15 residues. Germline CDR1 reads MNHNS; CDR2 reads SASEGT. 13 Jbeta primers and 60 Vbeta primers were used for the PCR. Some clones are missing from TCRdb's copy, which holds only in-frame ones; the method was immunoSEQ multiplex PCR. The data show some 150,000 clones, about 72% seen once. A remark on this clone: Its antigen is currently unknown.

The source of this sequence is a man aged 25 to 40 in good health and CMV-seropositive. The chain links TRBV6-1 to TRBJ2-5; D perhaps matches TRBD1 (6 bases). Input material: PBMCs. CDR3 region: CASSEAYGQQETQYF. The CDR3 DNA sequence: TGTGCCAGCAGTGAAGCATACGGACAGCAAGAGACCCAGTACTTC.